A selection of T cell receptor beta chains follows, all from one sample in a study of regulatory T cells in long-lasting Graves disease. Each CDR3 protein is one row after TCRdb ran MiXCR on the multiplex PCR reads. The table lists approximately 350,000 distinct CDR3 sequences, 12% of them singletons. These data were also filed under a second study, of T cells in Graves' hyperthyroidism and ophthalmopathy.

The sequences come from peripheral blood mononuclear cells (PBMCs), collected at new diagnosis, from a patient treated with antithyroid drugs. These receptors were collected from a woman aged 18 to 35 with Graves disease. Both conserved end residues are part of each CDR3. A D gene is named only where the DNA matches it firmly. Clone size appears in some rows only: once, few, many, or a class for an expanded clone.

>TRBV4-3|-|TRBJ2-1|once
CASSQWASHPGAYNEQFF
TGCGCCAGCAGCCAATGGGCTAGCCACCCGGGGGCCTACAATGAGCAGTTCTTC
>TRBV6-1|-|TRBJ2-2|many
CAARGPLNTGELFF
TGTGCCGCTCGGGGACCTTTAAACACCGGGGAGCTGTTTTTT
>TRBV24-1|-|TRBJ1-1|many
CATGTQNTEAFF
TGTGCCACCGGCACTCAGAACACTGAAGCTTTCTTT
>TRBV11-2|-|TRBJ2-5|-
CASSPTWEDRGWGETQYF
TGTGCCAGCAGCCCAACCTGGGAGGACCGGGGATGGGGAGAGACCCAGTACTTC
>TRBV20-1|TRBD2|TRBJ2-1|-
CSARKLAGNGIDNEQFF
TGCAGTGCTAGAAAACTAGCGGGCAACGGAATTGACAATGAGCAGTTCTTC
>TRBV28|-|TRBJ2-5|few
CASTFSAYQETQYF
TGTGCCAGCACTTTTAGCGCGTACCAAGAGACCCAGTACTTC
>TRBV6-1|-|TRBJ2-5|-
CASSEVGYQETQYF
TGTGCCAGCAGTGAAGTGGGGTACCAAGAGACCCAGTACTTC
>TRBV29-1|-|TRBJ2-7|-
CSVGAFGSNYEQYF
TGCAGCGTTGGAGCCTTCGGGTCTAACTACGAGCAGTACTTC
>TRBV30|-|TRBJ2-1|many
CAWSRWEGDEQFF
TGTGCCTGGAGTCGCTGGGAAGGCGATGAGCAGTTCTTC
>TRBV7-9|-|TRBJ2-1|-
CASIWGTTSYNEQFF
TGTGCCAGCATCTGGGGTACCACCTCCTACAATGAGCAGTTCTTC
>TRBV4-1|-|TRBJ2-2|-
CASSQDVSTGELFF
TGCGCCAGCAGCCAAGATGTCAGCACTGGGGAGCTGTTTTTT
>TRBV3-1|-|TRBJ2-2|many
CASSRDGLNTGELFF
TGTGCCAGCAGTAGGGACGGATTGAACACCGGGGAGCTGTTTTTT
>TRBV2|TRBD1|TRBJ1-5|few
CASSYRQGSNQPQHF
TGTGCCAGCAGTTATCGACAGGGGAGCAATCAGCCCCAGCATTTT
>TRBV20-1|-|TRBJ2-1|many
CSASNRVSYNEQFF
TGCAGTGCTAGTAACAGGGTTTCCTACAATGAGCAGTTCTTC